The 3 T cell receptor beta chains listed next were all sequenced from one sample in a study of lymphopenia after photon versus proton radiotherapy. Sequencing used immunoSEQ multiplex PCR; TCRdb keeps in-frame clones, though not all of them. In the table there are around 15,000 clones, approximately 90% of which are singletons. Here the sequenced sample was peripheral blood, taken from a patient treated with proton-based radiotherapy. These receptors all stem from a woman aged 55-75 years with cholangiocarcinoma. Some clones in this sample may be carry-over from other donors' samples.

The rearrangement joins TRBV11-1 to TRBJ1-2, with D possibly matching TRBD1 (6 bases). From germline, CDR1 is SGHAT and CDR2 FQDESV (reference sequence). The V gene lost 4 bases and the J gene lost 5 bases, with 14 bases spanning the gap. The CDR3 length is 14 residues. CDR3 sequence (DNA): TGTGCCAGCAGCTCCTGGGGGGCGAAGTATGGCTACACCTTC. Amino acids: CASSSWGAKYGYTF.

The gene calls are TRBV19 and TRBJ2-2; D gene ambiguous. The germline V gene has CDR1 LNHDA and CDR2 SQIVND (reference sequence). This CDR3 spans 14 amino acids. V was shortened by 10 bases and J by 1 base, with 13 bases between the two germline ends. As DNA, the CDR3 is TGTGCCACCCTACCGACTTTGAACACCGGGGAGCTGTTTTTT. Protein sequence: CATLPTLNTGELFF.

The chain carries TRBV18 and TRBJ2-2; a possible D gene is TRBD1 (5 bases). The V end lost 4 bases, the J end lost 4 bases, and 10 bases lay between the germline ends. The CDR3 is 14 amino acids. Germline-derived CDR1 and CDR2 are KGHSH and LQKENI. The CDR3 sequence is CASSRGRATGELFF. The CDR3 bases are TGTGCCAGCTCACGGGGCAGGGCCACCGGGGAGCTGTTTTTT. The full variable domain, completed using reference TRBV18 and TRBJ2-2, is NAGVMQNPRHLVRRRGQEARLRCSPMKGHSHVYWYRQLPEEGLKFMVYLQKENIIDESGMPKERFSAEFPKEGPSILRIQQVVRGDSAAYFCASSRGRATGELFFGEGSRLTVL.